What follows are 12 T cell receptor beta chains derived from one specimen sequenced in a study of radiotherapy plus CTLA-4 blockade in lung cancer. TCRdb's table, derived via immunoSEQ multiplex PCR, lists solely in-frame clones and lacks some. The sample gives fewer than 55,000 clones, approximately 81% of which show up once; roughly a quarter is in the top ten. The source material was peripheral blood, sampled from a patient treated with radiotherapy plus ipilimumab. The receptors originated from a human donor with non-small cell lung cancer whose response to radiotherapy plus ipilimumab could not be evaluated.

The DNA for the CDR3 is TGTGCCAGCAGTGCAAGGAGGGGGGGACAGGGAAGGACTGAAGCTTTCTTT. As protein: CASSARRGGQGRTEAFF. The genes are TRBV2 and TRBJ1-1; TRBD1 matches 9 bases. The CDR3 contains 17 residues. Germline V lookup: CDR1 SNHLY, CDR2 FYNNEI. The trim removed 4 bases at V and 5 bases at J, leaving 14 bases unmatched.

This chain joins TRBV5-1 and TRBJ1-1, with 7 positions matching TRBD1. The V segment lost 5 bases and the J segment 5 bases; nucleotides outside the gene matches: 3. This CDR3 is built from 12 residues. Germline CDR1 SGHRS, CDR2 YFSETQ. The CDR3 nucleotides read TGCGCCAGCAGTCAACAGGGGACTGAAGCTTTCTTT. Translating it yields CASSQQGTEAFF. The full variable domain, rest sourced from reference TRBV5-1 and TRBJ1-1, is KAGVTQTPRYLIKTRGQQVTLSCSPISGHRSVSWYQQTPGQGLQFLFEYFSETQRNKGNFPGRFSGRQFSNSRSEMNVSTLELGDSALYLCASSQQGTEAFFGQGTRLTVV.

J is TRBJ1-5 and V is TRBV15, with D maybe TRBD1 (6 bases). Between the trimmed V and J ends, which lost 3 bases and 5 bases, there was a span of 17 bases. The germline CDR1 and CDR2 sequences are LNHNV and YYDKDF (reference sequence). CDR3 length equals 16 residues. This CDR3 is CATSSPNRVGDQPQHF. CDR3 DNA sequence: TGTGCCACCAGCAGCCCCAACAGGGTTGGGGATCAGCCCCAGCATTTT. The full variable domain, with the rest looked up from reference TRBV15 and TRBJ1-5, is DAMVIQNPRYQVTQFGKPVTLSCSQTLNHNVMYWYQQKSSQAPKLLFHYYDKDFNNEADTPDNFQSRRPNTSFCFLDIRSPGLGDTAMYLCATSSPNRVGDQPQHFGDGTRLSIL.

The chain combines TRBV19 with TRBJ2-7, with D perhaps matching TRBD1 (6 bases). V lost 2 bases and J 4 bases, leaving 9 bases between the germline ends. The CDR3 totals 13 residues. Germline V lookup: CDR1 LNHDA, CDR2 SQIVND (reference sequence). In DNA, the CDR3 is TGTGCCAGTAGTATACGCGACAGGTACGAGCAGTACTTC. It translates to CASSIRDRYEQYF.

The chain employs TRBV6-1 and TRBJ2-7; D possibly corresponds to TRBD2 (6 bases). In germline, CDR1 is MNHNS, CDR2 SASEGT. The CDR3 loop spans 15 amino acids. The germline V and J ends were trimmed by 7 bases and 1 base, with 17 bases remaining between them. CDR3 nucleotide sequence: TGTGCCAGCACCGAACAGGCGGGGAATTCCTACGAGCAGTACTTC. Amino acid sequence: CASTEQAGNSYEQYF.

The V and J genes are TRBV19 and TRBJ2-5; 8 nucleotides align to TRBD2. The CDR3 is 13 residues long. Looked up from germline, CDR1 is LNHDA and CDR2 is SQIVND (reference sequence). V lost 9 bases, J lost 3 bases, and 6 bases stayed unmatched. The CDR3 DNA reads TGTGCCAGCGGGAGGGCCTCGAAAGAGACCCAGTACTTC. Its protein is CASGRASKETQYF.

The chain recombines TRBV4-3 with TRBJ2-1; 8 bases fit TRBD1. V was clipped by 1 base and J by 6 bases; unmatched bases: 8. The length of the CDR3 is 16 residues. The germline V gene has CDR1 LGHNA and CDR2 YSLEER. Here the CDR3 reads CASSQVGQGIGNEQFF. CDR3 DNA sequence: TGCGCCAGCAGCCAAGTAGGACAGGGTATAGGCAATGAGCAGTTCTTC.

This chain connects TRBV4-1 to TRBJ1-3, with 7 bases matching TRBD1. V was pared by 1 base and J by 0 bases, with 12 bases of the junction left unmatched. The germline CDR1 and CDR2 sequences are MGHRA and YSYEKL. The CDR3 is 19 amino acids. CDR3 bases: TGCGCCAGCAGCCAAGTTTCGACAGGGCTCATTACCTCTGGAAACACCATATATTTT. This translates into CASSQVSTGLITSGNTIYF.

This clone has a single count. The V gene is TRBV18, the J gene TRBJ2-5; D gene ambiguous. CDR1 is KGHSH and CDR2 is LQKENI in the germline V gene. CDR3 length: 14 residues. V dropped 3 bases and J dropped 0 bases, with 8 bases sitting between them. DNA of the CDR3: TGTGCCAGCTCACCCGCGCCGAACCAAGAGACCCAGTACTTC. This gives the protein CASSPAPNQETQYF.

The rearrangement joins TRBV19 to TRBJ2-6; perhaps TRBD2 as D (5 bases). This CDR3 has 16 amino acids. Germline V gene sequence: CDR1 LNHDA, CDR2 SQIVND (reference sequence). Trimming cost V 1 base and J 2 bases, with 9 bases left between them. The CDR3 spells CASSIGGFPGANVLTF. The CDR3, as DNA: TGTGCCAGTAGTATAGGAGGGTTCCCTGGGGCCAACGTCCTGACTTTC.

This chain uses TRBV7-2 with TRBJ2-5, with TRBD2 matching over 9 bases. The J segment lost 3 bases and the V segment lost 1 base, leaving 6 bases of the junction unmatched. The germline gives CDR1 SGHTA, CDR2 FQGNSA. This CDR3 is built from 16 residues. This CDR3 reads CASSLERAGGKETQYF. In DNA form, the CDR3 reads TGTGCCAGCAGCTTAGAACGAGCGGGAGGAAAAGAGACCCAGTACTTC.

The CDR3 DNA reads TGTGCCAGAATTCACGGCGGTTTCAGCCAGACGCCGATAAGATACGAGCAGTACTTC. This gives the protein CARIHGGFSQTPIRYEQYF. J is TRBJ2-5 and V is TRBV19; D not certain. TRBJ2-7 matches the DNA end more closely, so the J call is doubtful. Germline assignment: CDR1 LNHDA and CDR2 SQIVND (reference sequence). This CDR3 region has 19 residues.